This TCR beta chain derives from a study of human T cells and chemical hapten exposure. At the level of the study: It was small differences in pooled library volume that mainly caused per-sample TCR yields to vary.

The study, taken as a whole, reports: Patch test scores rose with PT1 expanded TCR counts, a positive correlation.

This sample's time point: patch test 2, 6 weeks after DPC sensitization. Treatment here: therapeutic diphenylcyclopropenone sensitization with weekly scalp DPC. Researchers sampled blood before each patch test went on. Alopecia patients between 18 and 70 years old and suitable for DPC were used as donors. This clonotype was recorded many times. Its antigen is not identified. TCRdb reprocessed the RACE reads via MiXCR and lists one record per CDR3 protein. The profile shows about 380,000 distinct CDR3 sequences, 6% to 7% of them singletons. Germline V gene data show CDR1 as SEHNR and CDR2 as FQNEAQ (reference sequence). This CDR3 region has 15 residues. Trimming took off 11 bases at V and 2 bases at J, with 18 bases between the two ends.

Material: whole blood, obtained in connection with sensitization to the hapten diphenylcyclopropenone (DPC). This chain links TRBV7-9 with TRBJ2-2; D is unclear. This TCR was sampled from a woman younger than 35 with alopecia areata. Some clones in this sample may be carry-over from other donors' samples. CDR3 nucleotide sequence: TGTGCCCGATTGTCGAGCCCAGAAAACACCGGGGAGCTGTTTTTT. Translation: CARLSSPENTGELFF.